This TCR beta chain originates from a study of neurological immune-mediated disorders. This clonotype was seen repeatedly, ten times or more. Its specificity is unknown. The CDR3 is 15 amino acids. Unmatched junction bases numbered 11, after V lost 5 bases and J lost 8 bases. Germline CDR1 is SGHVS and CDR2 is FQNEAQ. General observations from the study: HTLV-1-associated myelopathy had the most TCR clonal expansion, while multiple sclerosis had the least, a level that fell below healthy controls.

Via MiXCR, TCRdb re-called the 5' RACE reads, giving one row per CDR3 protein. The table has 20,000 to 25,000 distinct CDR3 sequences, over 5.5% seen once. The TCR was taken from a man aged 18 to 35 in good health. The sequenced material came from CD8+ T cells from blood. The gene calls are TRBV7-8 and TRBJ1-2; 10 bases fit TRBD1. CDR3 coding DNA: TGTGCCAGCAGCCCCGGAGGGACAGGGGCCGAGGGCTACACCTTC. This encodes CASSPGGTGAEGYTF.